This is a list of T cell receptor beta chains from one sample in a study of cytomegalovirus exposure and HLA in healthy donors. Sequenced by immunoSEQ multiplex PCR; TCRdb stores in-frame clones only, minus some. The sample carries approximately 79,000 clones, 78% recorded once. The specimen sequenced was PBMCs. The receptors here all came from a male donor in good health and CMV-seropositive. Both conserved end residues are part of each CDR3. A D gene is named only where the DNA matches it firmly. Not all rows give a size; the values are once, few, many and, for expanded clones, a class.

D: TRBD2; V: TRBV18; J: TRBJ2-1; size: once; CDR3: CASSHGGTSGRNEQFF; DNA: TGTGCCAGCTCACACGGCGGGACTAGCGGGAGAAATGAGCAGTTCTTC
D: TRBD2; V: TRBV5-8; J: TRBJ2-7; size: .; CDR3: CASSRGVAYEQYF; DNA: TGTGCCAGCAGCCGGGGGGTAGCCTACGAGCAGTACTTC
D: .; V: TRBV7-3; J: TRBJ1-3; size: .; CDR3: CASSPSPGNTIYF; DNA: TGTGCCAGCAGCCCCTCCCCCGGAAACACCATATATTTT
D: .; V: TRBV2; J: TRBJ2-7; size: .; CDR3: CASGRDSYEQYF; DNA: TGTGCCAGCGGTCGGGATTCCTACGAGCAGTACTTC
D: TRBD1; V: TRBV18; J: TRBJ1-2; size: .; CDR3: CASSPDRADYGYTF; DNA: TGTGCCAGCTCACCCGACAGGGCAGACTATGGCTACACCTTC
D: TRBD2; V: TRBV27; J: TRBJ2-7; size: .; CDR3: CASSPSGGGRPYEQYF; DNA: TGTGCCAGCAGTCCGAGCGGTGGCGGGAGACCCTACGAGCAGTACTTC
D: TRBD2; V: TRBV5-4; J: TRBJ2-7; size: .; CDR3: CASSWEDSGAPGEQYF; DNA: TGTGCCAGCAGCTGGGAGGATAGCGGGGCGCCGGGCGAGCAGTACTTC
D: TRBD1; V: TRBV28; J: TRBJ1-3; size: .; CDR3: CASSLTGTGNTMYF; DNA: TGTGCCAGCAGTTTGACAGGGACTGGAAACACCATGTATTTT
D: TRBD2; V: TRBV2; J: TRBJ2-1; size: .; CDR3: CASREAGGRVRQFF; DNA: TGTGCCAGCAGAGAAGCGGGGGGACGGGTAAGGCAGTTCTTC
D: .; V: TRBV5-1; J: TRBJ1-2; size: .; CDR3: CASSWESNYGYTF; DNA: TGCGCCAGCAGCTGGGAGAGCAACTATGGCTACACCTTC
D: .; V: TRBV10-3; J: TRBJ2-2; size: .; CDR3: CAISPRQARTNTGELFF; DNA: TGTGCCATCAGTCCTCGACAGGCCCGAACGAACACCGGGGAGCTGTTTTTT
D: .; V: TRBV6-5; J: TRBJ2-7; size: .; CDR3: CASSSWGAYEQYF; DNA: TGTGCCAGCAGTTCCTGGGGGGCCTACGAGCAGTACTTC
D: TRBD1; V: TRBV15; J: TRBJ1-4; size: .; CDR3: CASKGTGGQNEKLFF; DNA: TGTGCCTCCAAGGGGACAGGGGGCCAAAATGAAAAACTGTTTTTT
D: .; V: TRBV19; J: TRBJ1-4; size: .; CDR3: CASSGASTREKLFF; DNA: TGTGCCAGTAGTGGGGCATCCACCCGGGAAAAACTGTTTTTT
D: TRBD1; V: TRBV28; J: TRBJ2-7; size: .; CDR3: CASSITGETYEQYF; DNA: TGTGCCAGCAGTATAACAGGGGAAACCTACGAGCAGTACTTC
D: TRBD2; V: TRBV19; J: TRBJ2-4; size: .; CDR3: CANPGLPENIQYF; DNA: TGTGCCAACCCGGGACTACCCGAAAACATTCAGTACTTC
D: .; V: TRBV30; J: TRBJ1-5; size: .; CDR3: CACSSRFDNQPQHF; DNA: TGTGCCTGTTCCTCCCGGTTTGACAATCAGCCCCAGCATTTT
D: TRBD1; V: TRBV19; J: TRBJ2-6; size: .; CDR3: CATDDRGGANVLTF; DNA: TGTGCCACCGACGACAGGGGTGGGGCCAACGTCCTGACTTTC
D: .; V: TRBV11-2; J: TRBJ1-2; size: .; CDR3: CASSLVRGYGYTF; DNA: TGTGCCAGCAGCTTAGTTAGGGGCTATGGCTACACCTTC
D: TRBD2; V: TRBV9; J: TRBJ2-1; size: .; CDR3: CASSVGASGGYNEQFF; DNA: TGTGCCAGCAGCGTTGGGGCTAGCGGGGGGTACAATGAGCAGTTCTTC
D: TRBD2; V: TRBV19; J: TRBJ2-3; size: .; CDR3: CASSFSGLAGFLDTQYF; DNA: TGTGCCAGTAGTTTCTCGGGACTAGCGGGGTTTTTGGATACGCAGTATTTT
D: .; V: TRBV4-1; J: TRBJ1-4; size: few; CDR3: CASSPLPGAVNEKLFF; DNA: TGCGCCAGCAGCCCCCTACCCGGAGCAGTGAACGAAAAACTGTTTTTT
D: .; V: TRBV25-1; J: TRBJ1-4; size: .; CDR3: CASSDRHLEKLFF; DNA: TGTGCCAGCAGTGACCGACACCTTGAAAAACTGTTTTTT
D: TRBD1; V: TRBV28; J: TRBJ1-1; size: .; CDR3: CARGTEGFF; DNA: TGTGCCAGGGGGACAGAAGGTTTCTTT
D: .; V: TRBV7-2; J: TRBJ1-1; size: .; CDR3: CASSLGLTGRVEAFF; DNA: TGTGCCAGCAGCTTAGGGCTCACCGGGAGAGTTGAAGCTTTCTTT
D: .; V: TRBV7-8; J: TRBJ2-7; size: .; CDR3: CASSASGYEQYF; DNA: TGTGCCAGCAGCGCGAGCGGCTACGAGCAGTACTTC
D: .; V: TRBV6-5; J: TRBJ2-1; size: .; CDR3: CASNTGQGNEQFF; DNA: TGTGCCAGCAATACGGGACAAGGCAATGAGCAGTTCTTC